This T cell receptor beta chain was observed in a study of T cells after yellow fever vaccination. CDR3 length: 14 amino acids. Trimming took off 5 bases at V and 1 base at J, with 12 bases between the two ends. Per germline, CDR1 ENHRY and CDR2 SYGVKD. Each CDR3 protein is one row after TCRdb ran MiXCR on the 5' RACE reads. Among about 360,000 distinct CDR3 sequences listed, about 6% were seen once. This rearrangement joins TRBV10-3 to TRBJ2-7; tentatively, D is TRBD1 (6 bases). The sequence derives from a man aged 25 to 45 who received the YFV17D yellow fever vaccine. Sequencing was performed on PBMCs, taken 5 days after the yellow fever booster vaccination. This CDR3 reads CAISYRQESYEQYF. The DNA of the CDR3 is TGTGCCATCAGTTACAGACAGGAGTCCTACGAGCAGTACTTC.